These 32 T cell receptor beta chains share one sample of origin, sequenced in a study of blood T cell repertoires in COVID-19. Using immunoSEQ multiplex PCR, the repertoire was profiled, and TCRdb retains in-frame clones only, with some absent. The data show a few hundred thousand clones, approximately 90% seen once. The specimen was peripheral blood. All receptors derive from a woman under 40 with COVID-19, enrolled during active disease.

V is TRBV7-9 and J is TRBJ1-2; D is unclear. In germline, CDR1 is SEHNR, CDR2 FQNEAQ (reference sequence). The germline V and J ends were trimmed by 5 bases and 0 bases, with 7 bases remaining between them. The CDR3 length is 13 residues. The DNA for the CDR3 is TGTGCCAGCAGCCGAGAAGCTAACTATGGCTACACCTTC. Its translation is CASSREANYGYTF.

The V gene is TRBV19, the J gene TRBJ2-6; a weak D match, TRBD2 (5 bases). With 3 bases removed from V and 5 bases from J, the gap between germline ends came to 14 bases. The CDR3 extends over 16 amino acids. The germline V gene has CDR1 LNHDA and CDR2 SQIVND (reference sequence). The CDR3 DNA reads TGTGCCAGTAGTATTGGACTGTTGTACTGGGCCAACGTCCTGACTTTC. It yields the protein CASSIGLLYWANVLTF.

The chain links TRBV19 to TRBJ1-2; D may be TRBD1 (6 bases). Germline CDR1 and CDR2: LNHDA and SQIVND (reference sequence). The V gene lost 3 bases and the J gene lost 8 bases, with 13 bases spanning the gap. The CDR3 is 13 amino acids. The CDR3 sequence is CASSIGGAEGYTF. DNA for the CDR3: TGTGCCAGTAGTATCGGGGGGGCTGAAGGCTACACCTTC.

The CDR3 coding sequence is TGTGCCAGCAGCTTCCGGGACAGGGCAAATGAAAAACTGTTTTTT. Translated, it gives CASSFRDRANEKLFF. The genes are TRBV4-2 and TRBJ1-4; 9 positions match TRBD1. Germline V CDR1 and CDR2: LGHNA, YNFKEQ. V was pared by 5 bases and J by 5 bases, with 6 bases of the junction left unmatched. The CDR3 is 15 amino acids.

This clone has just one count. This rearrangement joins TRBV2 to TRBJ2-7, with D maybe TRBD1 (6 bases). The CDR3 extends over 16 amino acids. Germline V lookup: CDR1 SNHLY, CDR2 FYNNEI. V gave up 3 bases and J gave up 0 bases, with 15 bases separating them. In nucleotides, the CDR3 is TGTGCCAGCAGTGATATGACAGGTACTCTCTCCTACGAGCAGTACGTC. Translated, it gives CASSDMTGTLSYEQYV.

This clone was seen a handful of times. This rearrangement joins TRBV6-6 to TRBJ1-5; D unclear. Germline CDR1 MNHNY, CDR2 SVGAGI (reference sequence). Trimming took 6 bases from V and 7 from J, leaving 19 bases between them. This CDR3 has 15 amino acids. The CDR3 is CASSSTQEGGQPQHF. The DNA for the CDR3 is TGTGCCAGCAGCTCCACTCAGGAGGGAGGGCAGCCCCAGCATTTT.

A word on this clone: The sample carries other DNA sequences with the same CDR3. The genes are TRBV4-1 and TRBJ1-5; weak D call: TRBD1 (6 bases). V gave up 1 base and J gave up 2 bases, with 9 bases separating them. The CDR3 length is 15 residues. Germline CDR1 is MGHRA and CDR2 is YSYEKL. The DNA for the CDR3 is TGCGCCAGCAGCCAAGTGGCAGGGGGCAATCAGCCCCAGCATTTT. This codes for CASSQVAGGNQPQHF.

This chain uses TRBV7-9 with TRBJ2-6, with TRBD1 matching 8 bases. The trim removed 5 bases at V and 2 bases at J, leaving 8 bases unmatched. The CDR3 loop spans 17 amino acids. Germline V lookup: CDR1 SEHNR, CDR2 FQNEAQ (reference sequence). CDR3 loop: CASSAPMTGAGANVLTF. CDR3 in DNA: TGTGCCAGCAGCGCTCCTATGACAGGGGCTGGGGCCAACGTCCTGACTTTC.

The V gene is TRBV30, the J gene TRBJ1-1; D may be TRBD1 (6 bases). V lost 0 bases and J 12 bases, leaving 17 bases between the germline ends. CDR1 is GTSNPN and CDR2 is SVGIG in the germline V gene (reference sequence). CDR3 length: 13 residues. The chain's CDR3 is CAWSVLGRGPSFF. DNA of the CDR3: TGTGCCTGGAGTGTACTGGGCAGGGGTCCGTCTTTCTTT.

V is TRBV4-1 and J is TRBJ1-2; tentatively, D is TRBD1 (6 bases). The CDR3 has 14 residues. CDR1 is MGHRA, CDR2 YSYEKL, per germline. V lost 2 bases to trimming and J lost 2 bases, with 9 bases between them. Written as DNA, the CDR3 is TGCGCCAGCAGCCAACCAGGGACAAACTATGGCTACACCTTC. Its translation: CASSQPGTNYGYTF.

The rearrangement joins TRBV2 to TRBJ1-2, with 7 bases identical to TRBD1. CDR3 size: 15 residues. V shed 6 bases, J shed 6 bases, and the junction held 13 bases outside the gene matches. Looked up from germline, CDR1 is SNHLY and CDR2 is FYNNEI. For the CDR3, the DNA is TGTGCCAGCAGGCGTCGGACAGGCGAGAGAGATGGCTACACCTTC. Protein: CASRRRTGERDGYTF.

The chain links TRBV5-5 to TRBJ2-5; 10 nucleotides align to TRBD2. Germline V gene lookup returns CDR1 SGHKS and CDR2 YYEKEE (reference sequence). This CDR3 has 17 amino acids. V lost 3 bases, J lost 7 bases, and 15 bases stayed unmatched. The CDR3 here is CASSSGLAVSQWGTQYF. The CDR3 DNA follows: TGTGCCAGCAGCTCCGGACTAGCGGTCTCTCAATGGGGGACCCAGTACTTC. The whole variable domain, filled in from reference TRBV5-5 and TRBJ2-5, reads DAGVTQSPTHLIKTRGQQVTLRCSPISGHKSVSWYQQVLGQGPQFIFQYYEKEERGRGNFPDRFSARQFPNYSSELNVNALLLGDSALYLCASSSGLAVSQWGTQYFGPGTRLLVL.

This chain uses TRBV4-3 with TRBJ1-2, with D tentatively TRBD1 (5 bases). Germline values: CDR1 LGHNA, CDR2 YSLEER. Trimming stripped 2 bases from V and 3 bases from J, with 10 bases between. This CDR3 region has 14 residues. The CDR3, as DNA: TGCGCCAGCAGCCAACAGGGAGGATACTATGGCTACACCTTC. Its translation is CASSQQGGYYGYTF.

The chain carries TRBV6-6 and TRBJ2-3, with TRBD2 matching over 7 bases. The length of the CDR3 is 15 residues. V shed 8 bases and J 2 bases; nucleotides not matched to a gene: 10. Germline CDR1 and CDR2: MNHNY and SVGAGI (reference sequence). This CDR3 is CASGLRAGFTDTQYF. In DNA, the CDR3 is TGTGCCAGCGGTTTGAGAGCGGGGTTCACAGATACGCAGTATTTT.

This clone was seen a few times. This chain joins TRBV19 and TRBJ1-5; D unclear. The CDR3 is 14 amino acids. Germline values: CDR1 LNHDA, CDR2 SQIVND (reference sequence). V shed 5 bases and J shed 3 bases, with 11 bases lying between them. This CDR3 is CASSLSKPNQPQHF. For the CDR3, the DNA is TGTGCCAGTAGTCTATCTAAGCCCAATCAGCCCCAGCATTTT.

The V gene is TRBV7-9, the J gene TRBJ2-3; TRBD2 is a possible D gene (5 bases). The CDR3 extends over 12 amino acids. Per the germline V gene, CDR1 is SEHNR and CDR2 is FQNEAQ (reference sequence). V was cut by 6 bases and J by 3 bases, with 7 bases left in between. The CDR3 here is CASRGATDTQYF. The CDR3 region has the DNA TGTGCCAGCAGGGGAGCAACAGATACGCAGTATTTT. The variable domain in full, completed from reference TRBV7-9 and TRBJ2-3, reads DTGVSQNPRHKITKRGQNVTFRCDPISEHNRLYWYRQTLGQGPEFLTYFQNEAQLEKSRLLSDRFSAERPKGSFSTLEIQRTEQGDSAMYLCASRGATDTQYFGPGTRLTVL.

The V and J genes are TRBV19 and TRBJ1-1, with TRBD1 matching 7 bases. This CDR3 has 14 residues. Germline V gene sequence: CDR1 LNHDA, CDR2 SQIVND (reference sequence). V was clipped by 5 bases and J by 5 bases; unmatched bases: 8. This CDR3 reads CASSSRGRLTEAFF. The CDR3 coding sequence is TGTGCCAGTAGTTCAAGGGGGCGATTGACTGAAGCTTTCTTT.

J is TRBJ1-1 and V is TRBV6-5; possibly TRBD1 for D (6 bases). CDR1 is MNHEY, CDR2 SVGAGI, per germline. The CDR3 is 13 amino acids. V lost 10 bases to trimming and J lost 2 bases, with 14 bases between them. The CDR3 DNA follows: TGTGCCACCTCGGGACAAACAAACACTGAAGCTTTCTTT. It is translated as CATSGQTNTEAFF.

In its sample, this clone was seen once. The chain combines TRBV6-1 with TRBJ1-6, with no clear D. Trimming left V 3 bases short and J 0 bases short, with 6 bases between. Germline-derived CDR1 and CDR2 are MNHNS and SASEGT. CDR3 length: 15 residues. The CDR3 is CASSEPSSYNSPLHF. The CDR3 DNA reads TGTGCCAGCAGTGAGCCCAGCTCCTATAATTCACCCCTCCACTTT.

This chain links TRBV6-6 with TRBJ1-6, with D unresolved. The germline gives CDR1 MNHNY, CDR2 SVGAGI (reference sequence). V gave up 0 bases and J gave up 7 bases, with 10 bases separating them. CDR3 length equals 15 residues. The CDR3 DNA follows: TGTGCCAGCAGTTACTCTAGCGATGGCAATTCACCCCTCCACTTT. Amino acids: CASSYSSDGNSPLHF.

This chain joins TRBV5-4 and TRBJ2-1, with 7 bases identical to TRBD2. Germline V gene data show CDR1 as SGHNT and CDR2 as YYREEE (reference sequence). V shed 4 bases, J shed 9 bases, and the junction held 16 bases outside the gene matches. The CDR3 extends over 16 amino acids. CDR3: CASSQLGGGRQSEQFF. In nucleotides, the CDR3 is TGTGCCAGCAGCCAGTTGGGGGGGGGTCGTCAGAGTGAGCAGTTCTTC.

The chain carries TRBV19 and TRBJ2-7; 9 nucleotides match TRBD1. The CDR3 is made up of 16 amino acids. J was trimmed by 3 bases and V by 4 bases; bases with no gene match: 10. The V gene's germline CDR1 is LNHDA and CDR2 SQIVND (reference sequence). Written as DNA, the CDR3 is TGTGCCAGTAGTAGCCCCCGGACAGGGGTGAACTACGAGCAGTACTTC. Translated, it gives CASSSPRTGVNYEQYF.

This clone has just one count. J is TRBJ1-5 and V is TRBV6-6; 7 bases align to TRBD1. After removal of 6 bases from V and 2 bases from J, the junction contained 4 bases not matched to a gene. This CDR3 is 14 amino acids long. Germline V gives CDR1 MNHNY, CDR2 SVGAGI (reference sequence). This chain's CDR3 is CASRARGGNQPQHF. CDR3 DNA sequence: TGTGCCAGCAGAGCCAGGGGGGGCAATCAGCCCCAGCATTTT.

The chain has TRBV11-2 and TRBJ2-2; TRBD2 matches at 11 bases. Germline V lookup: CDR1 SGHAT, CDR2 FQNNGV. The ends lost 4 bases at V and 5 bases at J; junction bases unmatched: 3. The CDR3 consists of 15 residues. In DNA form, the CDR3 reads TGTGCCAGCAGCTGGTTAGCGGGGGGGACCGGGGAGCTGTTTTTT. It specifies CASSWLAGGTGELFF.

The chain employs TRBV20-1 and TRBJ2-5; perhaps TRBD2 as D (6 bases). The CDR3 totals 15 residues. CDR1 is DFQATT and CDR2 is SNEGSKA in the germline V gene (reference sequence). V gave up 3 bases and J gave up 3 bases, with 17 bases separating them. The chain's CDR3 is CSASGMGLAEETQYF. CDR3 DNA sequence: TGCAGTGCTAGTGGGATGGGACTTGCTGAAGAGACCCAGTACTTC.

The CDR3 bases are TGTGCCAGCAGCCGAGGACAGGGGGCTGATGGCTACACCTTC. Its translation: CASSRGQGADGYTF. The rearrangement uses TRBV3-1 (or the pseudogene TRBV3-2) and TRBJ1-2; 11 bases are shared with TRBD1. Germline assignment: CDR1 LGHDT and CDR2 YNNKEL (reference sequence). V was pared by 4 bases and J by 6 bases, with 4 bases of the junction left unmatched. This CDR3 spans 14 amino acids.

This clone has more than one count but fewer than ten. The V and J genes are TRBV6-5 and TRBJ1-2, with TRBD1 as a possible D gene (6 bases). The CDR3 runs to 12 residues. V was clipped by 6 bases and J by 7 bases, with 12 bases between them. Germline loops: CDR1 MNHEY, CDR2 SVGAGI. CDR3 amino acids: CASRGGPGGYTF. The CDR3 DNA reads TGTGCCAGCAGGGGGGGGCCGGGTGGCTACACCTTC.

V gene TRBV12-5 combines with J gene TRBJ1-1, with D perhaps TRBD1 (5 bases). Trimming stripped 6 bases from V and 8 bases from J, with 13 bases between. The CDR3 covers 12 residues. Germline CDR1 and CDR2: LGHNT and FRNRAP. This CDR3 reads CASGFWGREAFF. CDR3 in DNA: TGTGCTAGTGGGTTTTGGGGCCGAGAAGCTTTCTTT.

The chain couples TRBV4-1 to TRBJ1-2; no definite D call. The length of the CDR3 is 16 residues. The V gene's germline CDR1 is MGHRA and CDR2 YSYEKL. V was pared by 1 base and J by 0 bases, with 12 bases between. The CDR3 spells CASSQVWETSNYGYTF. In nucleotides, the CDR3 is TGCGCCAGCAGCCAAGTTTGGGAGACTTCTAACTATGGCTACACCTTC.

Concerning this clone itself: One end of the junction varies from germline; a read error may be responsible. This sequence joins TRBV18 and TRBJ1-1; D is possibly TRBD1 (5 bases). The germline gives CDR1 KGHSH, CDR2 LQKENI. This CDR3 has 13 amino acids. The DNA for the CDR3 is TGTGCCAGCTCACCACAGGGGAACGCTGAAGCTTTCTTT. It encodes CASSPQGNAEAFF.

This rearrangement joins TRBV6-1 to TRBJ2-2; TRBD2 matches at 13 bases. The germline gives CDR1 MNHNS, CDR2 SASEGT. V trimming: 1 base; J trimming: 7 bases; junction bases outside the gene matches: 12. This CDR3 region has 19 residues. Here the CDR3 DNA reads TGTGCCAGCAGTGAAGTACTTTTAGGACTAGCGGGGGACAGCGGGGAGCTGTTTTTT. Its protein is CASSEVLLGLAGDSGELFF.

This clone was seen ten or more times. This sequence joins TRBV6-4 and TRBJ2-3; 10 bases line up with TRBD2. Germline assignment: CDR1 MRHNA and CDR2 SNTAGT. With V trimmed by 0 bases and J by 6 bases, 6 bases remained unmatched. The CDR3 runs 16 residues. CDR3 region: CASSDSSGGSSDTQYF. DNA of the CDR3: TGTGCCAGCAGTGACTCTAGCGGGGGGTCATCTGATACGCAGTATTTT.